Sequencing of this T cell receptor (beta chain) was carried out in a study of T cells expressing NK-cell markers. Looking at the study overall: CD3+CD56+NKG2C+, CD3+CD56+NKG2C- and CD3+CD56-NKG2C+ T cells, once sorted, supplied the TCR beta repertoires. Within the sequenced cohort of eight donors, seven exhibited HCMV seropositivity and one was seronegative. Study-wide findings and caveats: The contribution of dominant NKG2C+ clonotypes to CD8+ T cells in a handful of donors was about 1.0-7.0%.

Each CDR3 protein gets one entry in TCRdb, which reprocessed the 5' RACE reads and gives no DNA. The listing contains 200,000 to 300,000 distinct CDR3 sequences. This CDR3 has 16 amino acids. Germline CDR1 is SGHRS and CDR2 is YFSETQ. A note on this clonotype: Its antigen is unknown.

The chain recombines TRBV5-1 with TRBJ2-1; TCRdb lists TRBD2, though no DNA is available to test this call. Material: blood T cells: a sorted CD56 or NKG2C T cell subset, CD4+ or CD8+ T cells, or bulk PBMC T cells (not recorded which). This sequence originates from a young man in good health. The CDR3 region is CASRSNLLGGGGEQFF.